The 22 T cell receptor beta chains below all came from one sample that was sequenced in a study of Ad26.COV2.S vaccination and SARS-CoV-2 variants (dated by TCRdb to the early 2020s). Library creation used the immunoSEQ multiplex PCR assay. Held by TCRdb, this immuneACCESS table contains in-frame sequences only and omits some clones. Under half of the omission traces to an unresolved V gene where checked; the cause of the rest is unknown. A total of hundreds of thousands of clones appear in this sample, approximately 92% of them only once. The ten largest clones represent 2.5% of the sample. Reading the label with the study, this specimen's treatment or condition is: 19 received Ad26.COV2.S at low or high dose, single or two shots; about 5 received placebo; per-sample allocation not given. For vaccine and placebo recipients, the sequenced repertoires came from samples collected on day 63 after the first injection.

This sample comprised peripheral blood, obtained in a trial of Ad26.COV2.S vaccine versus placebo. The receptor source for this set is a person between 18 and 59 years old who received the Ad26.COV2.S COVID-19 vaccine or a placebo.

J is TRBJ1-5 and V is TRBV7-2, with 7 bases fitting TRBD1. From germline, CDR1 is SGHTA and CDR2 FQGNSA. The CDR3 has 17 residues. The junction had 18 bases not matched to a gene; V was cut back by 5 bases and J by 8 bases. CDR3 region: CASSRGGGVTWSKPQHF. CDR3 bases: TGTGCCAGCAGCAGAGGGGGCGGGGTTACCTGGTCAAAGCCCCAGCATTTT.

This clone was counted once. The J gene is TRBJ1-1, the V gene TRBV11-3; D gene uncertain. CDR3 length: 13 residues. V lost 0 bases, J lost 5 bases, and 7 bases lay in between. Germline CDR1 and CDR2: SGHNT and YENEEA. This CDR3 is CASSLDRETEAFF. The CDR3 DNA is TGTGCCAGCAGCTTAGACCGGGAAACTGAAGCTTTCTTT.

The chain combines TRBV5-1 with TRBJ2-2, with D hard to call. Germline V lookup: CDR1 SGHRS, CDR2 YFSETQ. This CDR3 is 13 amino acids long. V gave up 2 bases and J gave up 6 bases, with 8 bases separating them. The CDR3 DNA reads TGCGCCAGCAGCTTACAGAGGCCCGGGGAGCTGTTTTTT. Its protein is CASSLQRPGELFF.

This clone appeared a few times. Different DNA sequences within this sample yield the same CDR3. V and J are TRBV3-1 (or the pseudogene TRBV3-2) and TRBJ1-6, with no clear D. The germline gives CDR1 LGHDT, CDR2 YNNKEL (reference sequence). V was trimmed by 4 bases and J by 7 bases, leaving 8 bases between them. The CDR3 spans 13 residues. DNA for the CDR3: TGTGCCAGCAGCCCCGGTGGGAATTCACCCCTCCACTTT. Its protein is CASSPGGNSPLHF.

The chain recombines TRBV7-9 with TRBJ2-7; D remains unclear. Germline V gene lookup returns CDR1 SEHNR and CDR2 FQNEAQ (reference sequence). V shed 2 bases and J shed 4 bases, with 9 bases lying between them. The CDR3 is 13 residues long. DNA of the CDR3: TGTGCCAGCAGCTTAATTGGACGTTACGAGCAGTACGTC. Translated, it gives CASSLIGRYEQYV.

V and J are TRBV13 and TRBJ2-3; D may be TRBD2 (6 bases). CDR1 and CDR2 (germline): PRHDT, FYEKMQ (reference sequence). V was clipped by 3 bases and J by 0 bases, with 13 bases between them. This CDR3 has 16 amino acids. In DNA, the CDR3 is TGTGCCAGCAGCTTCGGGGGAGTAGCTAGCACAGATACGCAGTATTTT. Protein product: CASSFGGVASTDTQYF.

The V gene is TRBV27, the J gene TRBJ2-2; D is undetermined. This CDR3 is 14 amino acids long. With 4 bases removed from V and 3 bases from J, the gap between germline ends came to 9 bases. Germline-derived CDR1 and CDR2 are MNHEY and SMNVEV (reference sequence). The DNA for the CDR3 is TGTGCCAGCAGTTACTACGAAGACACCGGGGAGCTGTTTTTT. Its translation is CASSYYEDTGELFF.

The gene calls are TRBV6-5 and TRBJ1-6; no clear D gene. V was pared by 6 bases and J by 10 bases, with 16 bases between. Per the germline V gene, CDR1 is MNHEY and CDR2 is SVGAGI. The CDR3 totals 14 residues. The CDR3 loop reads CASRLPHSQSPLHF. CDR3 coding DNA: TGTGCCAGCAGGTTGCCTCACTCCCAATCACCCCTCCACTTT.

The chain uses TRBV5-5 and TRBJ2-7, with TRBD2 identical over 7 bases. The V and J ends lost 7 bases and 5 bases, in that order; junction bases with no gene match: 9. From germline, CDR1 is SGHKS and CDR2 YYEKEE (reference sequence). CDR3 length equals 13 residues. In DNA, the CDR3 is TGTGCCAGCGAAACCGGGACTATCAACGAGCAGTACTTC. This translates into CASETGTINEQYF. The full variable domain, its missing parts supplied by reference TRBV5-5 and TRBJ2-7, is DAGVTQSPTHLIKTRGQQVTLRCSPISGHKSVSWYQQVLGQGPQFIFQYYEKEERGRGNFPDRFSARQFPNYSSELNVNALLLGDSALYLCASETGTINEQYFGPGTRLTVT.

This clone was found a few times. The CDR3 sequence is CASSMNRVGSPLHF. The DNA for the CDR3 is TGTGCCAGTAGTATGAACAGGGTAGGCTCACCCCTCCACTTT. The rearrangement uses TRBV19 and TRBJ1-6; D might be TRBD1 (6 bases). V shed 3 bases and J shed 10 bases, with 13 bases lying between them. The CDR3 covers 14 residues. Germline V CDR1 and CDR2: LNHDA, SQIVND (reference sequence).

This rearrangement joins TRBV27 to TRBJ2-7; the match to TRBD1 covers 8 bases. J gave up 7 bases and V 6 bases, and 11 bases lay outside the gene matches. Per germline, CDR1 MNHEY and CDR2 SMNVEV (reference sequence). The CDR3 extends over 14 amino acids. The CDR3 coding sequence is TGTGCCAGCAGCTTAGAGCAGGGGGCGAGGGAGCAGTACGTC. This sequence encodes CASSLEQGAREQYV.

The chain has TRBV7-6 and TRBJ2-7; 7 bases line up with TRBD1. The CDR3 totals 15 residues. V was clipped by 5 bases and J by 0 bases; unmatched bases: 7. Germline assignment: CDR1 SGHVS and CDR2 FNYEAQ. CDR3 loop: CASSATGQRSYEQYF. CDR3 coding DNA: TGTGCCAGCAGCGCGACAGGGCAACGCTCCTACGAGCAGTACTTC.

The chain joins TRBV3-1 (or the pseudogene TRBV3-2) to TRBJ2-3; D is unclear. Between the trimmed V and J ends, which lost 2 bases and 7 bases, there was a span of 10 bases. This CDR3 is built from 13 residues. Germline V gene lookup returns CDR1 LGHDT and CDR2 YNNKEL (reference sequence). CDR3 DNA sequence: TGTGCCAGCAGCCAAACCCTACCGTATACGCAGTATTTT. Encoded protein: CASSQTLPYTQYF.

The V gene is TRBV6-5, the J gene TRBJ2-7; the D is unclear. V lost 7 bases, J lost 2 bases, and 15 bases lay in between. CDR3 length: 14 amino acids. Germline V CDR1 and CDR2: MNHEY, SVGAGI. CDR3 nucleotides: TGTGCCAGCACCCATATCGGAACGACCTACGAGCAGTACTTC. This translates into CASTHIGTTYEQYF.

V is TRBV6-2 or TRBV6-3 and J is TRBJ2-3; 7 bases fit TRBD1. This CDR3 is built from 16 residues. Trimming took 0 bases from V and 4 from J; bases not matched to a gene: 7. Per germline, CDR1 MNHEY and CDR2 SVGEGT. The CDR3 spells CASSYSKYRGPDTQYF. CDR3 in DNA: TGTGCCAGCAGTTACTCCAAGTACAGGGGACCAGATACGCAGTATTTT.

This chain links TRBV3-1 (or the pseudogene TRBV3-2) with TRBJ1-5, with D perhaps TRBD1 (6 bases). Trimming pared 3 bases from V and 6 bases from J, leaving 15 bases between. The length of the CDR3 is 15 residues. Germline loops: CDR1 LGHDT, CDR2 YNNKEL (reference sequence). CDR3 protein: CASSQGTGGGQPQHF. CDR3 sequence (DNA): TGTGCCAGCAGCCAGGGGACGGGGGGCGGTCAGCCCCAGCATTTT.

The chain links TRBV5-6 to TRBJ1-6, with D perhaps matching TRBD1 (5 bases). CDR1 is SGHDT, CDR2 YYEEEE, per germline. V dropped 2 bases and J dropped 6 bases, with 9 bases sitting between them. This CDR3 contains 14 residues. DNA for the CDR3: TGTGCCAGCAGCTTTCCGGGACGTAATTCACCCCTCCACTTT. Translation: CASSFPGRNSPLHF. Together with reference TRBV5-6 and TRBJ1-6, the CDR3 gives the full variable domain: DAGVTQSPTHLIKTRGQQVTLRCSPKSGHDTVSWYQQALGQGPQFIFQYYEEEERQRGNFPDRFSGHQFPNYSSELNVNALLLGDSALYLCASSFPGRNSPLHFGNGTRLTVT.

The chain recombines TRBV4-2 with TRBJ1-3; no clear D. CDR1 is LGHNA, CDR2 YNFKEQ, per germline. This CDR3 region has 14 residues. With 1 base removed from V and 2 bases from J, the gap between germline ends came to 6 bases. The CDR3 reads CASSQGIAGNTIYF. As DNA, the CDR3 is TGTGCCAGCAGCCAAGGTATCGCTGGAAACACCATATATTTT.

This clone occurred a few times. Other nucleotide sequences in the sample specify the same CDR3. The chain has TRBV3-1 (or the pseudogene TRBV3-2) and TRBJ2-1; 7 bases match TRBD2. The V segment lost 4 bases and the J segment 0 bases; nucleotides outside the gene matches: 6. Germline CDR1 reads LGHDT; CDR2 reads YNNKEL (reference sequence). This CDR3 has 16 residues. The CDR3 is CASSPLAASSYNEQFF. Here the CDR3 DNA reads TGTGCCAGCAGCCCCCTAGCGGCAAGCTCCTACAATGAGCAGTTCTTC.

V usage is TRBV5-1 and J usage is TRBJ2-3, with D uncertain. Trimming cost V 5 bases and J 2 bases, with 9 bases left between them. CDR3 size: 13 residues. CDR1 is SGHRS, CDR2 YFSETQ, per germline. The CDR3 region is CASRIEFTDTQYF. In DNA form, the CDR3 reads TGCGCCAGCAGAATTGAATTCACAGATACGCAGTATTTT.

The chain recombines TRBV5-1 with TRBJ2-7, with D uncertain. CDR3 length: 13 amino acids. V gave up 0 bases and J gave up 2 bases, with 6 bases separating them. Germline values: CDR1 SGHRS, CDR2 YFSETQ. CDR3 region: CASSLAAAYEQYF. The DNA of the CDR3 is TGCGCCAGCAGCTTGGCGGCCGCCTACGAGCAGTACTTC.

The V call is TRBV5-4, the J call TRBJ2-2; D uncertain. Looked up from germline, CDR1 is SGHNT and CDR2 is YYREEE (reference sequence). V gave up 4 bases and J gave up 1 base, with 2 bases separating them. This CDR3 is built from 12 residues. The CDR3 coding sequence is TGTGCCAGCAGCAGGAACACCGGGGAGCTGTTTTTT. The encoded protein is CASSRNTGELFF.